The entry below describes one TCR beta chain. Repertoires were generated with immunoSEQ multiplex PCR, while TCRdb's copy carries only in-frame clones and drops some. This table has around 170,000 clones, roughly 70% appearing once. This entry comes from a study of blood T cell repertoires in COVID-19. The V gene's germline CDR1 is MNHEY and CDR2 SVGAGI. This CDR3 contains 15 residues. Trimming left V 6 bases short and J 0 bases short, with 12 bases between. The J gene is TRBJ2-1, the V gene TRBV6-5; D is ambiguous. This TCR came from a woman at least 80 years old with acute or convalescent COVID-19. The specimen sequenced was peripheral blood. The CDR3 protein is CASSHPISSYNEQFF. As DNA, the CDR3 is TGTGCCAGCAGCCATCCTATAAGCTCCTACAATGAGCAGTTCTTC.